This passage covers 27 T cell receptor beta chains from one sample sequenced in a study of blood T cell repertoires in COVID-19. The repertoire was sequenced with immunoSEQ multiplex PCR; TCRdb's copy has only in-frame clones and lacks some. The table includes 150,000 to 200,000 clones, 65% to 90% detected once. Sequencing was done on a sample of peripheral blood. The receptors come from a man in his 60s with acute or convalescent COVID-19.

The CDR3 region has the DNA TGTGCCAGCAGTCAACAGGGGTTGGGGACAGATACGCAGTATTTT. Its protein product is CASSQQGLGTDTQYF. The chain employs TRBV28 and TRBJ2-3, with TRBD1 matching 7 bases. Germline lookup yields CDR1 MDHEN and CDR2 SYDVKM. This CDR3 is 15 amino acids long. V shed 5 bases and J 3 bases; nucleotides not matched to a gene: 8.

This rearrangement joins TRBV27 to TRBJ1-6; 8 positions agree with TRBD1. This CDR3 region has 20 residues. Trimming took 0 bases from V and 1 from J; bases not matched to a gene: 11. Germline V lookup: CDR1 MNHEY, CDR2 SMNVEV (reference sequence). The CDR3 region has the DNA TGTGCCAGCAGTTTATCCTACCCTGACAGGGGTGTATCCTATAATTCACCCCTCCACTTT. This translates into CASSLSYPDRGVSYNSPLHF.

The count of this clone is one. This chain links TRBV7-8 with TRBJ2-3, with 8 bases matching TRBD2. Germline CDR1 reads SGHVS; CDR2 reads FQNEAQ. The CDR3 has 15 amino acids. V was clipped by 8 bases and J by 6 bases; unmatched bases: 13. For the CDR3, the DNA is TGTGCCAGCTCCCAGGGCAGCGGGAGCTGGGATACGCAGTATTTT. This codes for CASSQGSGSWDTQYF.

J is TRBJ1-1 and V is TRBV20-1; D not certain. The germline V gene has CDR1 DFQATT and CDR2 SNEGSKA (reference sequence). This CDR3 region has 10 residues. In DNA form, the CDR3 reads TGCAGGACAAAGAACACTGAAGCTTTCTTT. Translation: CRTKNTEAFF.

This chain joins TRBV18 and TRBJ2-1; D call uncertain. Germline assignment: CDR1 KGHSH and CDR2 LQKENI. Trimming cost V 7 bases and J 10 bases, with 8 bases left between them. The CDR3 runs to 10 residues. This CDR3 is CASFGTEQFF. CDR3 DNA sequence: TGTGCCAGCTTCGGTACCGAGCAGTTCTTC.

This chain joins TRBV30 and TRBJ1-5, with D uncertain. CDR3 length: 15 amino acids. Germline CDR1 GTSNPN, CDR2 SVGIG (reference sequence). Trimming pared 2 bases from V and 1 base from J, leaving 12 bases between. The CDR3 DNA is TGTGCCTGGAGTAGGCGGGGTCGGAGCAATCAGCCCCAGCATTTT. It yields the protein CAWSRRGRSNQPQHF.

This rearrangement joins TRBV5-1 to TRBJ2-7; 9 bases align to TRBD1. V trimming: 4 bases; J trimming: 2 bases; junction bases outside the gene matches: 7. This CDR3 has 15 amino acids. CDR1 and CDR2 from the germline V gene are SGHRS and YFSETQ. CDR3 DNA sequence: TGCGCCAGCAGCACGGGACAGGGAGGCCCCTACGAGCAGTACTTC. Its protein is CASSTGQGGPYEQYF.

The chain uses TRBV9 and TRBJ2-1, with 8 bases aligning to TRBD2. This CDR3 has 16 amino acids. The germline gives CDR1 SGDLS, CDR2 YYNGEE. With V trimmed by 4 bases and J by 5 bases, 11 bases remained unmatched. Written as DNA, the CDR3 is TGTGCCAGCAGCACCCTCGGCGGGAGGCCCAACAATGAGCAGTTCTTC. It codes for CASSTLGGRPNNEQFF.

The chain recombines TRBV29-1 with TRBJ2-1, with D tentatively TRBD1 (5 bases). With 4 bases removed from V and 2 bases from J, the gap between germline ends came to 6 bases. Germline V gene sequence: CDR1 SQVTM, CDR2 ANQGSEA. This CDR3 is 12 amino acids long. In nucleotides, the CDR3 is TGCAGCGTTGGCAGGGCCTACAATGAGCAGTTCTTC. Translated, it gives CSVGRAYNEQFF.

V usage is TRBV6-1 and J usage is TRBJ1-1; D not certain. This CDR3 is 12 amino acids long. Per the germline V gene, CDR1 is MNHNS and CDR2 is SASEGT. Deletions cut 2 bases from V and 11 bases from J, with 12 bases between. In DNA, the CDR3 is TGTGCCAGCAGTGAACAGCTAGGGAGGGCTTTCTTT. It is translated as CASSEQLGRAFF.

The gene calls are TRBV30 and TRBJ2-7, with 8 bases that match TRBD2. The CDR3 sequence is 15 residues long. The germline V gene has CDR1 GTSNPN and CDR2 SVGIG (reference sequence). Germline trimming cut 0 bases from V and 4 bases from J; bases unmatched to any gene: 8. CDR3: CAWSVREGRLYEQYF. The DNA of the CDR3 is TGTGCCTGGAGTGTACGGGAGGGGAGGTTGTACGAGCAGTACTTC.

The J gene is TRBJ2-1, the V gene TRBV19; TRBD2 matches 8 bases. V lost 6 bases and J lost 10; bases outside the gene matches: 14. The CDR3 is 15 residues long. In germline, CDR1 is LNHDA, CDR2 SQIVND (reference sequence). CDR3 nucleotide sequence: TGTGCCAGTAGCGCCCGGGCGGGAGGCCAGGACGAGCAGTTCTTC. Its translation is CASSARAGGQDEQFF.

This sequence joins TRBV19 and TRBJ1-1; 7 bases are shared with TRBD1. Per germline, CDR1 LNHDA and CDR2 SQIVND (reference sequence). The J segment lost 11 bases and the V segment lost 3 bases, leaving 15 bases of the junction unmatched. This CDR3 is built from 15 residues. For the CDR3, the DNA is TGTGCCAGTAGTATGGAGGGGGCTGGAAGTACGAGGGCTTTCTTT. It translates to CASSMEGAGSTRAFF. Full variable domain (remainder filled in from reference TRBV19 and TRBJ1-1): DGGITQSPKYLFRKEGQNVTLSCEQNLNHDAMYWYRQDPGQGLRLIYYSQIVNDFQKGDIAEGYSVSREKKESFPLTVTSAQKNPTAFYLCASSMEGAGSTRAFFGQGTRLTVV.

This chain connects TRBV6-5 to TRBJ2-2, with 12 bases matching TRBD2. Looked up from germline, CDR1 is MNHEY and CDR2 is SVGAGI. The CDR3 loop spans 15 amino acids. J lost 9 bases, V lost 5 bases, and 7 bases had no gene match. Here the CDR3 reads CASSRTSGMRWELFF. DNA of the CDR3: TGTGCCAGCAGTCGGACTAGCGGGATGAGGTGGGAGCTGTTTTTT.

Here the CDR3 DNA reads TGCGCCAGCAGCGCTCAGGGTACCGGGGAGCTGTTTTTT. It encodes CASSAQGTGELFF. The chain links TRBV5-1 to TRBJ2-2; perhaps TRBD1 as D (5 bases). The CDR3 has 13 residues. Germline lookup yields CDR1 SGHRS and CDR2 YFSETQ. Trimming took off 4 bases at V and 5 bases at J, with 9 bases between the two ends.

The chain is built from TRBV4-1 and TRBJ1-3; no definite D call. Trimming pared 0 bases from V and 0 bases from J, leaving 6 bases between. Germline CDR1 is MGHRA and CDR2 is YSYEKL. The CDR3 contains 15 residues. Here the CDR3 DNA reads TGCGCCAGCAGCCAAGATCCGGGCTCTGGAAACACCATATATTTT. Its translation is CASSQDPGSGNTIYF.

The chain recombines TRBV3-1 (or the pseudogene TRBV3-2) with TRBJ1-1, with D possibly being TRBD1 (5 bases). The V end lost 3 bases, the J end lost 5 bases, and 13 bases lay between the germline ends. Per the germline V gene, CDR1 is LGHDT and CDR2 is YNNKEL (reference sequence). The CDR3 extends over 14 amino acids. As DNA, the CDR3 is TGTGCCAGCAGCCAGCCGGGGGGGGGAACTGAAGCTTTCTTT. Translated, it gives CASSQPGGGTEAFF.

V usage is TRBV2 and J usage is TRBJ1-1, with D maybe TRBD1 (6 bases). The CDR3 is 13 amino acids. With 10 bases removed from V and 0 bases from J, the gap between germline ends came to 12 bases. Germline assignment: CDR1 SNHLY and CDR2 FYNNEI. The CDR3: CATTGWVNTEAFF. CDR3 DNA: TGTGCCACTACAGGGTGGGTGAACACTGAAGCTTTCTTT.

V gene TRBV18 combines with J gene TRBJ1-2; possible D gene TRBD1, 6 bases. Deletions cut 4 bases from V and 0 bases from J, with 9 bases between. Germline-derived CDR1 and CDR2 are KGHSH and LQKENI. The CDR3 spans 14 residues. CDR3 in DNA: TGTGCCAGCTCACGGGACACAGCTAACTATGGCTACACCTTC. Translating it yields CASSRDTANYGYTF.

The rearrangement joins TRBV5-5 to TRBJ2-7; D call uncertain. CDR3 length: 12 residues. Trimming took off 5 bases at V and 7 bases at J, with 13 bases between the two ends. Germline-derived CDR1 and CDR2 are SGHKS and YYEKEE (reference sequence). The CDR3 nucleotides are TGTGCCAGCAGTTCGAACTTCTATGAGCAGTACTTC. Protein: CASSSNFYEQYF.

The rearrangement links TRBV5-6 to TRBJ2-7; TRBD1 matches at 9 bases. Germline V gives CDR1 SGHDT, CDR2 YYEEEE. V trimming: 4 bases; J trimming: 1 base; junction bases outside the gene matches: 3. This CDR3 contains 14 residues. The CDR3 sequence is CASSRDRASYEQYF. The CDR3 DNA reads TGTGCCAGCAGCCGGGACAGGGCGTCCTACGAGCAGTACTTC.

This chain connects TRBV5-5 to TRBJ1-4; tentative D call: TRBD1 (6 bases). Per the germline V gene, CDR1 is SGHKS and CDR2 is YYEKEE (reference sequence). The CDR3 has 15 amino acids. V dropped 4 bases and J dropped 0 bases, with 10 bases sitting between them. The CDR3 protein is CASSIPGATNEKLFF. The CDR3, as DNA: TGTGCCAGCAGCATCCCAGGGGCAACTAATGAAAAACTGTTTTTT.

The chain combines TRBV19 with TRBJ2-7, with a possible D match to TRBD2 (7 bases). The CDR3 runs 15 residues. CDR1 LNHDA and CDR2 SQIVND come from the germline V gene (reference sequence). The germline V and J ends were trimmed by 1 base and 2 bases, with 12 bases remaining between them. CDR3 DNA: TGTGCCAGTAGTATAGGAGGGGGGACTACCTACGAGCAGTACTTC. Protein product: CASSIGGGTTYEQYF.

This clone turned up a few times. The rearrangement uses TRBV10-3 and TRBJ2-7; possible D gene TRBD1, 6 bases. The CDR3 is 15 residues long. Germline V CDR1 and CDR2: ENHRY, SYGVKD. V was clipped by 0 bases and J by 2 bases, with 11 bases between them. CDR3: CAISESFRGTYEQYF. CDR3 nucleotide sequence: TGTGCCATCAGTGAGTCATTTAGGGGGACCTACGAGCAGTACTTC.

The rearrangement uses TRBV19 and TRBJ1-3; TRBD1 matches 7 bases. J was trimmed by 0 bases and V by 6 bases; bases with no gene match: 8. The CDR3 spans 16 residues. CDR1 is LNHDA, CDR2 SQIVND, per germline (reference sequence). This chain's CDR3 is CASSPFDRASGNTIYF. In nucleotides, the CDR3 is TGTGCCAGTAGCCCATTCGACAGGGCCTCTGGAAACACCATATATTTT.

J is TRBJ2-3 and V is TRBV29-1; the D is unclear. The V gene lost 1 base and the J gene lost 3 bases, with 14 bases spanning the gap. CDR3 length: 15 amino acids. The V gene's germline CDR1 is SQVTM and CDR2 ANQGSEA. The CDR3 nucleotides read TGCAGCGTTGAAGTTATGAACCCGAGGACAGATACGCAGTATTTT. Protein sequence: CSVEVMNPRTDTQYF.

This clone was counted once. V and J are TRBV2 and TRBJ1-3; D remains unclear. The CDR3 runs to 17 residues. CDR1 is SNHLY and CDR2 is FYNNEI in the germline V gene. Trimming stripped 3 bases from V and 0 bases from J, with 15 bases between. CDR3 residues: CASSDLAGDSSGNTIYF. The DNA for the CDR3 is TGTGCCAGCAGTGATCTAGCCGGAGATAGCTCTGGAAACACCATATATTTT.